These 28 T cell receptor beta chains share one sample of origin, sequenced in a study of T cells in Graves' hyperthyroidism and ophthalmopathy. TCR beta CDR3 regions were amplified from RNA. The HTBI primer set was used in a first-round RT-PCR of the TCR CDR3. Each CDR3 protein gets one entry after TCRdb re-called the multiplex PCR reads with MiXCR. The table records some 440,000 distinct CDR3 sequences, more than 15% of them present only once. Sequencing was carried out using blood. These receptors all stem from a woman aged 18-29 years with Graves' hyperthyroidism.

This clonotype was observed at least ten times. The chain uses TRBV5-1 and TRBJ2-5; TRBD1 agrees at 8 bases. The J segment lost 0 bases and the V segment lost 0 bases, leaving 4 bases of the junction unmatched. Germline CDR1 is SGHRS and CDR2 is YFSETQ. The CDR3 spans 16 residues. In DNA, the CDR3 is TGCGCCAGCAGCTTGGACAGGGGGGCTTACCAAGAGACCCAGTACTTC. Its protein product is CASSLDRGAYQETQYF.

This clonotype has a count of ten or more. The chain couples TRBV20-1 to TRBJ2-3, with D tentatively TRBD2 (5 bases). Germline-derived CDR1 and CDR2 are DFQATT and SNEGSKA (reference sequence). The V gene lost 0 bases and the J gene lost 0 bases, with 10 bases spanning the gap. The CDR3 covers 15 residues. CDR3 DNA sequence: TGCAGTGCTAGAGATTTAGCGATTAGCACAGATACGCAGTATTTT. Its protein is CSARDLAISTDTQYF.

This clonotype was detected many times. This chain uses TRBV18 with TRBJ2-7, with D tentatively TRBD1 or TRBD2 (5 bases each). Germline assignment: CDR1 KGHSH and CDR2 LQKENI. V lost 6 bases to trimming and J lost 3 bases, with 15 bases between them. The CDR3 totals 14 residues. CDR3 nucleotide sequence: TGTGCCAGCTCGCCCGGGACGGACGTCTACGAGCAGTACTTC. This translates into CASSPGTDVYEQYF.

There are many counts of this clonotype. The J gene is TRBJ2-7, the V gene TRBV30; 9 nucleotides agree with TRBD1. Germline V gene sequence: CDR1 GTSNPN, CDR2 SVGIG (reference sequence). V lost 4 bases and J lost 9; bases outside the gene matches: 19. This CDR3 is built from 16 residues. CDR3 sequence: CAWIGQGGDRAIGQYF. Written as DNA, the CDR3 is TGTGCCTGGATTGGGCAGGGGGGGGACAGGGCCATCGGGCAGTACTTC.

This clonotype was seen repeatedly, ten times or more. The chain employs TRBV15 and TRBJ1-1; TRBD1 aligns across 10 bases. The V gene's germline CDR1 is LNHNV and CDR2 YYDKDF (reference sequence). The CDR3 totals 17 residues. The ends lost 1 base at V and 0 bases at J; junction bases unmatched: 5. In DNA, the CDR3 is TGTGCCACCAGCAGAGCGGGACAGGGGAAAGTGAACACTGAAGCTTTCTTT. The encoded protein is CATSRAGQGKVNTEAFF. Based on the CDR3 plus reference TRBV15 and TRBJ1-1, the full variable domain is DAMVIQNPRYQVTQFGKPVTLSCSQTLNHNVMYWYQQKSSQAPKLLFHYYDKDFNNEADTPDNFQSRRPNTSFCFLDIRSPGLGDTAMYLCATSRAGQGKVNTEAFFGQGTRLTVV.

On this clonotype itself: A much larger clone is a single base away; this may be a read error. The V and J genes are TRBV10-3 and TRBJ1-3; D ambiguous. V lost 10 bases and J 3 bases, leaving 7 bases between the germline ends. The CDR3 has 11 residues. Germline lookup yields CDR1 ENHRY and CDR2 SYGVKD. CDR3 region: CASRSGNTIYF. The CDR3 DNA is TGTGCCAGCAGGAGTGGAAACACCATATATTTT.

CDR3 in DNA: TGTGCCCTCCGACAATCCGAGGACACTGAAGCTTTCTTT. It translates to CALRQSEDTEAFF. V and J are TRBV2 and TRBJ1-1; D is ambiguous. The CDR3 runs to 13 residues. Germline CDR1 SNHLY, CDR2 FYNNEI. V was shortened by 11 bases and J by 3 bases, with 16 bases between the two germline ends.

This clonotype was observed a handful of times. This chain connects TRBV5-1 to TRBJ2-7; 10 positions match TRBD2. CDR1 and CDR2 (germline): SGHRS, YFSETQ. The CDR3 has 16 amino acids. Germline trimming cut 0 bases from V and 3 bases from J; bases unmatched to any gene: 6. The DNA of the CDR3 is TGCGCCAGCAGCTTGGGAGCGGGGGGGCCTGGCTACGAGCAGTACTTC. Translating gives CASSLGAGGPGYEQYF.

V is TRBV5-1 and J is TRBJ1-2; 9 nucleotides align to TRBD1. V lost 7 bases and J lost 7; bases outside the gene matches: 2. Per germline, CDR1 SGHRS and CDR2 YFSETQ. This CDR3 comprises 11 residues. The CDR3 DNA follows: TGCGCCAGCGGGACAGGGTCTGGCTACACCTTC. Protein sequence: CASGTGSGYTF.

Many counts were recorded for this clonotype. This chain connects TRBV6-1 to TRBJ1-2; possibly TRBD1 for D (5 bases). This CDR3 has 15 residues. Trimming removed 5 bases at V and 8 bases at J, with 21 bases between. The V gene's germline CDR1 is MNHNS and CDR2 SASEGT. CDR3 sequence: CASSYSDSPAEGYTF. The DNA for the CDR3 is TGTGCCAGCAGTTACTCCGACAGCCCAGCGGAAGGCTACACCTTC.

At least ten counts were recorded for this clonotype. The rearrangement joins TRBV18 to TRBJ2-5; D is perhaps TRBD1 or TRBD2 (5 bases each). CDR3 length: 14 residues. Germline assignment: CDR1 KGHSH and CDR2 LQKENI. The ends were cut back, 2 bases at V and 2 bases at J, with 9 bases in the middle. CDR3 DNA: TGTGCCAGCTCACCAGGGACCCGTCAAGAGACCCAGTACTTC. Translated, it gives CASSPGTRQETQYF.

This clonotype showed up many times. The genes are TRBV2 and TRBJ1-4; TRBD1 agrees at 9 bases. V gave up 7 bases and J gave up 8 bases; unmatched junction bases: 8. Per the germline V gene, CDR1 is SNHLY and CDR2 is FYNNEI. The CDR3 sequence is 14 residues long. CDR3 DNA sequence: TGTGCCAGCATCCCACAGGGGGCGCAGGAAAAACTGTTTTTT. This translates into CASIPQGAQEKLFF.

This clonotype was seen more than once but under ten times. J is TRBJ2-5 and V is TRBV4-1, with 8 bases identical to TRBD2. CDR3 length equals 17 residues. CDR1 and CDR2 from the germline V gene are MGHRA and YSYEKL. The V segment lost 1 base and the J segment 1 base; nucleotides outside the gene matches: 8. CDR3 amino acids: CASSQARREAPQETQYF. In DNA form, the CDR3 reads TGCGCCAGCAGCCAAGCGCGGCGGGAGGCCCCCCAAGAGACCCAGTACTTC.

This clonotype has at least ten counts. The rearrangement joins TRBV2 to TRBJ1-2, with D perhaps TRBD1 (5 bases). CDR3 length: 17 amino acids. Between the trimmed V and J ends, which lost 5 bases and 6 bases, there was a span of 25 bases. Germline-derived CDR1 and CDR2 are SNHLY and FYNNEI. The CDR3 sequence: CASSLQAPHVSSHGYTF. The DNA of the CDR3 is TGTGCCAGCAGTTTACAGGCCCCTCACGTGAGCTCCCATGGCTACACCTTC.

This clonotype occurred a few times. The gene calls are TRBV19 and TRBJ1-6, with TRBD1 matching 9 bases. The CDR3 extends over 15 amino acids. V gave up 5 bases and J gave up 7 bases; unmatched junction bases: 6. CDR1 is LNHDA and CDR2 is SQIVND in the germline V gene (reference sequence). The CDR3 nucleotides are TGTGCCAGTAGTTCTGGGACAGGGCAAAATTCACCCCTCCACTTT. Amino acid sequence: CASSSGTGQNSPLHF.

This clonotype was detected ten times or more. This chain uses TRBV28 with TRBJ2-7, with D uncertain. V was cut by 8 bases and J by 1 base, with 15 bases left in between. This CDR3 has 14 residues. Germline CDR1 and CDR2: MDHEN and SYDVKM. CDR3 loop: CASGGRRKSYEQYF. The CDR3 DNA follows: TGTGCCAGCGGCGGCAGGCGGAAATCCTACGAGCAGTACTTC.

The chain couples TRBV2 to TRBJ1-4, with a possible D match to TRBD1 (5 bases). This CDR3 is built from 13 residues. Germline V gives CDR1 SNHLY, CDR2 FYNNEI. The V end lost 10 bases, the J end lost 4 bases, and 13 bases lay between the germline ends. The CDR3 DNA follows: TGTGCCACCAGGAGGGACCATAATGAAAAACTGTTTTTT. The encoded protein is CATRRDHNEKLFF.

This rearrangement joins TRBV25-1 to TRBJ1-1, with D unclear. V was trimmed by 3 bases and J by 5 bases, leaving 7 bases between them. Germline V gives CDR1 MGHDK, CDR2 SYGVNS. This CDR3 spans 12 amino acids. CDR3: CASSEAGTEAFF. In DNA, the CDR3 is TGTGCCAGCAGTGAGGCGGGGACTGAAGCTTTCTTT. The full variable domain, rest sourced from reference TRBV25-1 and TRBJ1-1, is EADIYQTPRYLVIGTGKKITLECSQTMGHDKMYWYQQDPGMELHLIHYSYGVNSTEKGDLSSESTVSRIRTEHFPLTLESARPSHTSQYLCASSEAGTEAFFGQGTRLTVV.

This clonotype appeared many times. The chain recombines TRBV9 with TRBJ1-1, with TRBD1 matching 7 bases. Germline CDR1 and CDR2: SGDLS and YYNGEE. After removal of 4 bases from V and 4 bases from J, the junction contained 13 bases not matched to a gene. The CDR3 loop spans 16 amino acids. DNA of the CDR3: TGTGCCAGCAGCATCGACAGGGAAACGGAGGGCACTGAAGCTTTCTTT. Translating it yields CASSIDRETEGTEAFF.

This clonotype has more than one count but fewer than ten. V usage is TRBV12-3 or TRBV12-4 and J usage is TRBJ2-7; 12 nucleotides line up with TRBD2. V was pared by 3 bases and J by 2 bases, with 5 bases of the junction left unmatched. This CDR3 has 16 amino acids. Written as DNA, the CDR3 is TGTGCCAGCAGTTTTGGACTAGCGGGGTTGGCCTACGAGCAGTACTTC. Translating it yields CASSFGLAGLAYEQYF.

This clonotype showed up just a few times. The chain links TRBV7-9 to TRBJ2-1; the D gene is possibly TRBD2 (7 bases). Germline V gene sequence: CDR1 SEHNR, CDR2 FQNEAQ (reference sequence). V was clipped by 8 bases and J by 12 bases, with 14 bases between them. This CDR3 contains 11 residues. Here the CDR3 reads CASGGGPGQFF. As DNA, the CDR3 is TGTGCCAGCGGGGGGGGGCCGGGGCAGTTCTTC.

This clonotype has at least ten counts. The chain is built from TRBV12-3 or TRBV12-4 and TRBJ2-7; 10 bases line up with TRBD1. V lost 6 bases and J lost 6; bases outside the gene matches: 11. The CDR3 consists of 15 residues. CDR3 in amino acids: CASSLGTGELIEQYF. CDR3 coding DNA: TGTGCCAGCAGCCTCGGGACAGGGGAACTGATCGAGCAGTACTTC.

The rearrangement links TRBV19 to TRBJ1-2; no definite D call. The CDR3 consists of 15 residues. The germline CDR1 and CDR2 sequences are LNHDA and SQIVND (reference sequence). The V end was cut by 4 bases, the J end by 0 bases, with 12 bases between. CDR3 sequence (DNA): TGTGCCAGTAGTACCCCGGGATCTCCTAACTATGGCTACACCTTC. It translates to CASSTPGSPNYGYTF.

This chain links TRBV2 with TRBJ1-1; D is ambiguous. This CDR3 contains 10 residues. The V and J ends lost 7 bases and 7 bases respectively, with 7 bases between them. The V gene's germline CDR1 is SNHLY and CDR2 FYNNEI. The CDR3 protein is CASKTIEAFF. The CDR3 DNA is TGTGCCAGCAAGACAATTGAAGCTTTCTTT.

The CDR3 is CASSTQVSSYEQYF. In nucleotides, the CDR3 is TGTGCCAGTAGTACGCAGGTTTCGTCCTACGAGCAGTACTTC. The rearrangement joins TRBV19 to TRBJ2-7, with D uncertain. This CDR3 has 14 amino acids. Germline lookup yields CDR1 LNHDA and CDR2 SQIVND (reference sequence). Trimming took 4 bases from V and 1 from J, leaving 11 bases between them.

This clonotype was counted only a few times. This chain joins TRBV18 and TRBJ1-2; no definite D call. CDR1 is KGHSH, CDR2 LQKENI, per germline. V was clipped by 2 bases and J by 4 bases, with 8 bases between them. The CDR3 spans 13 residues. This chain's CDR3 is CASSPSELYGYTF. The CDR3 DNA is TGTGCCAGCTCACCATCGGAACTCTATGGCTACACCTTC.

This clonotype has at least ten counts. The rearrangement uses TRBV3-1 and TRBJ1-1; D ambiguous. Trimming took 4 bases from V and 4 from J, leaving 13 bases between them. Germline V CDR1 and CDR2: LGHDT, YNNKEL (reference sequence). The length of the CDR3 is 14 residues. In DNA form, the CDR3 reads TGTGCCAGCAGCCCCGCTCAGCGAAGCACTGAAGCTTTCTTT. Protein sequence: CASSPAQRSTEAFF.

Points on this clonotype: Compared with germline, one end of the junction differs, possibly owing to a read error. V is TRBV5-1 and J is TRBJ2-3; D possibly corresponds to TRBD2 (5 bases). The CDR3 contains 14 residues. Germline values: CDR1 SGHRS, CDR2 YFSETQ. The CDR3 sequence is CASSPNPSTDTQCF. CDR3 sequence (DNA): TGCGCCAGCAGCCCAAATCCTAGCACAGATACGCAGTGTTTT. The full variable domain, with the rest looked up from reference TRBV5-1 and TRBJ2-3, is KAGVTQTPRYLIKTRGQQVTLSCSPISGHRSVSWYQQTPGQGLQFLFEYFSETQRNKGNFPGRFSGRQFSNSRSEMNVSTLELGDSALYLCASSPNPSTDTQCFGPGTRLTVL.